This T cell receptor beta chain emerged from a study of blood T cell repertoires in COVID-19. Overall study context: Sites across the United States, Italy and Spain contributed samples from acute and convalescent COVID-19.

Assay used: immunoSEQ multiplex PCR; TCRdb lists only in-frame clones, some missing. The sample has 350,000 to 450,000 clones; 89% are singletons. The CDR3 totals 15 residues. V gave up 3 bases and J gave up 0 bases, with 13 bases separating them. Germline V CDR1 and CDR2: SGDLS, YYNGEE. The specimen sequenced was peripheral blood. The J gene is TRBJ2-7, the V gene TRBV9, with D maybe TRBD2 (7 bases). The source of this sequence is a woman between 40 and 50 years old with COVID-19, enrolled during active disease. DNA for the CDR3: TGTGCCAGCAGCGAGGGGGGGGGCACCTCCTACGAGCAGTACTTC. Protein: CASSEGGGTSYEQYF. Looking up the rest from reference TRBV9 and TRBJ2-7 gives the full variable domain: DSGVTQTPKHLITATGQRVTLRCSPRSGDLSVYWYQQSLDQGLQFLIQYYNGEERAKGNILERFSAQQFPDLHSELNLSSLELGDSALYFCASSEGGGTSYEQYFGPGTRLTVT.